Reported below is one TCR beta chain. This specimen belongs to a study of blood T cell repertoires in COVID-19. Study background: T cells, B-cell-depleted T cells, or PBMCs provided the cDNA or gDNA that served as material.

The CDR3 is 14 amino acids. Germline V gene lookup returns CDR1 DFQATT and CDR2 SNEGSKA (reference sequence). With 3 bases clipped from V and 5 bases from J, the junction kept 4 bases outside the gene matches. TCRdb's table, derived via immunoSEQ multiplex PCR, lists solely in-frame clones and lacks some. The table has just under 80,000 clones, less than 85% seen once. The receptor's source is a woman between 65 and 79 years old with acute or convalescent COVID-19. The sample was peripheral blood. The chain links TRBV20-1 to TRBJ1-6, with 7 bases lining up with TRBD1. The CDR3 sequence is CSASRGQDNSPLHF. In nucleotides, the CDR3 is TGCAGTGCTAGTAGGGGGCAGGATAATTCACCCCTCCACTTT.